Listed below are T cell receptor beta chains from one sample, sequenced in a study of regulatory T cells in long-lasting Graves disease. TCRdb analysed the multiplex PCR reads with MiXCR anew, one entry per CDR3 protein. The table records 400,000 to 550,000 distinct CDR3 sequences, around 17% of them present only once. These data were also filed under a second study, of T cells in Graves' hyperthyroidism and ophthalmopathy.

The source was peripheral blood mononuclear cells (PBMCs), collected at new diagnosis, from a patient treated with antithyroid drugs. The receptors originated from a woman aged 30 to 39 with Graves disease. The CDR3 runs from the conserved cysteine through the conserved F or W. Fields, in order: V gene, J gene, CDR3 length, CDR3 protein.

v_gene: TRBV5-1; j_gene: TRBJ2-1; len: 17; CDR3aa: CASSTRLAGELYNEQFF
v_gene: TRBV20-1; j_gene: TRBJ2-2; len: 18; CDR3aa: CSARDVRLAGGPSGELFF
v_gene: TRBV7-8; j_gene: TRBJ2-1; len: 16; CDR3aa: CASTLTGYSSYNEQFF
v_gene: TRBV28; j_gene: TRBJ2-5; len: 15; CDR3aa: CASSWVAGEQETQYF
v_gene: TRBV15; j_gene: TRBJ2-5; len: 15; CDR3aa: CATSRDLGMSETQYF
v_gene: TRBV12-3/TRBV12-4; j_gene: TRBJ2-5; len: 13; CDR3aa: CASRPRVKETQYF
v_gene: TRBV3-1; j_gene: TRBJ2-4; len: 14; CDR3aa: CASRTTSGRARPTF
v_gene: TRBV6-5; j_gene: TRBJ1-2; len: 18; CDR3aa: CASSSLGTGGVRHYGYTF
v_gene: TRBV27; j_gene: TRBJ2-1; len: 15; CDR3aa: CASNPRTGLYNEQFF
v_gene: TRBV11-2; j_gene: TRBJ1-2; len: 15; CDR3aa: CASSRWAEANYGYTF
v_gene: TRBV4-3; j_gene: TRBJ1-2; len: 20; CDR3aa: CASSQDWGRVSFLANYGYTF
v_gene: TRBV6-5; j_gene: TRBJ1-1; len: 16; CDR3aa: CASSYRQARVNTEAFF
v_gene: TRBV9; j_gene: TRBJ2-1; len: 12; CDR3aa: CASSVDQELQFF
v_gene: TRBV5-1; j_gene: TRBJ2-4; len: 17; CDR3aa: CASSLTLTSGSGSIQYF
v_gene: TRBV24-1; j_gene: TRBJ2-1; len: 17; CDR3aa: CATSESTGQGKYNEQFF
v_gene: TRBV12-3/TRBV12-4; j_gene: TRBJ2-3; len: 13; CDR3aa: CASSLSGTPSQYF
v_gene: TRBV6-2/TRBV6-3; j_gene: TRBJ1-2; len: 15; CDR3aa: CASNPAEGGHSSYTF